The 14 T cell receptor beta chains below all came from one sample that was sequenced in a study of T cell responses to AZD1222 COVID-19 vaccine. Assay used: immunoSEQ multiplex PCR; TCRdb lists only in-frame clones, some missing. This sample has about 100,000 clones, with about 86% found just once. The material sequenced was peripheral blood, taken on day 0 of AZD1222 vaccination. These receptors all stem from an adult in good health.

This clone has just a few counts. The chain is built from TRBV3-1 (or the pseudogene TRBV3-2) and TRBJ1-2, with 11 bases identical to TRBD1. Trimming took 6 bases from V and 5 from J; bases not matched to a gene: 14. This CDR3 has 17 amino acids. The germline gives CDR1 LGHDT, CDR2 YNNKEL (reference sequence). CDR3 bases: TGTGCCAGCAGTAGGACAGGGGGCGCGGGTATGACTTATGGCTACACCTTC. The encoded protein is CASSRTGGAGMTYGYTF.

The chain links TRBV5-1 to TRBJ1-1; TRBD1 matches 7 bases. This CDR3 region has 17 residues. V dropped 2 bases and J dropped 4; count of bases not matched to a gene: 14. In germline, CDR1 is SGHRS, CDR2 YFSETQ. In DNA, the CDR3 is TGCGCCAGCAGCTTTGACAGGGCGCCCTCGGAGGGCACTGAAGCTTTCTTT. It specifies CASSFDRAPSEGTEAFF.

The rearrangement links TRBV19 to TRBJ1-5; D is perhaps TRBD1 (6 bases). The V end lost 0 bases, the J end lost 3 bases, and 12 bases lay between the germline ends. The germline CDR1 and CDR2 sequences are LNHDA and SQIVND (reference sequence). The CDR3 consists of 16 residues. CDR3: CASSIEAGVYNQPQHF. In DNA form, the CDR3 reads TGTGCCAGTAGTATAGAGGCAGGGGTGTACAATCAGCCCCAGCATTTT.

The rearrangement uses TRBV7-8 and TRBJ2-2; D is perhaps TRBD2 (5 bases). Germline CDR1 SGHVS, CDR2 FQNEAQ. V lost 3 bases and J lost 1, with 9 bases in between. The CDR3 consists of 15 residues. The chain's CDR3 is CASSFIGENTGELFF. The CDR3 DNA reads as TGTGCCAGCAGCTTTATCGGGGAGAACACCGGGGAGCTGTTTTTT.

CDR3 amino acids: CASSWASLTTNEKLFF. As DNA, the CDR3 is TGTGCCAGCAGCTGGGCCAGCTTAACAACTAATGAAAAACTGTTTTTT. V and J are TRBV7-9 and TRBJ1-4, with D unclear. The CDR3 spans 16 residues. V lost 4 bases, J lost 0 bases, and 12 bases lay in between. In germline, CDR1 is SEHNR, CDR2 FQNEAQ (reference sequence). Complete variable domain (other parts from reference TRBV7-9 and TRBJ1-4): DTGVSQNPRHKITKRGQNVTFRCDPISEHNRLYWYRQTLGQGPEFLTYFQNEAQLEKSRLLSDRFSAERPKGSFSTLEIQRTEQGDSAMYLCASSWASLTTNEKLFFGSGTQLSVL.

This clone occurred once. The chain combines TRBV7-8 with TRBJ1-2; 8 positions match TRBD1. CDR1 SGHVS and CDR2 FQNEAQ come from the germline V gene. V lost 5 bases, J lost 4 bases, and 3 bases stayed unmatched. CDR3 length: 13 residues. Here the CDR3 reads CASSPTGVYGYTF. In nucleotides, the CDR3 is TGTGCCAGCAGCCCGACAGGGGTCTATGGCTACACCTTC. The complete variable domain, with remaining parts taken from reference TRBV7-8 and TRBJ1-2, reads GAGVSQSPRYKVAKRGQDVALRCDPISGHVSLFWYQQALGQGPEFLTYFQNEAQLDKSGLPSDRFFAERPEGSVSTLKIQRTQQEDSAVYLCASSPTGVYGYTFGSGTRLTVV.

The CDR3 spells CASTDNPLSTDTQYF. The CDR3, as DNA: TGTGCCAGCACCGACAACCCTCTAAGCACAGATACGCAGTATTTT. This chain links TRBV7-2 with TRBJ2-3; D is ambiguous. V dropped 7 bases and J dropped 0 bases, with 14 bases sitting between them. Germline lookup yields CDR1 SGHTA and CDR2 FQGNSA. There are 15 residues in the CDR3. Based on the CDR3 plus reference TRBV7-2 and TRBJ2-3, the full variable domain is GAGVSQSPSNKVTEKGKDVELRCDPISGHTALYWYRQSLGQGLEFLIYFQGNSAPDKSGLPSDRFSAERTGGSVSTLTIQRTQQEDSAVYLCASTDNPLSTDTQYFGPGTRLTVL.

Written as DNA, the CDR3 is TGTGCCATCAGTGAGGGGGGTGAGCAGTTCTTC. Its translation is CAISEGGEQFF. This sequence joins TRBV10-3 and TRBJ2-1, with D possibly called TRBD1 or TRBD2 (5 bases each). Trimming shortened V by 2 bases and J by 9 bases, and 5 bases separated the two germline ends. Germline V gene lookup returns CDR1 ENHRY and CDR2 SYGVKD. There are 11 residues in the CDR3.

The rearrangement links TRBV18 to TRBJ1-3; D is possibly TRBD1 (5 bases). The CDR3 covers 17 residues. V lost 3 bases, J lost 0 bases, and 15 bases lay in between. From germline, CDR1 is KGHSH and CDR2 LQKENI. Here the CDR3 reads CASSPGGTGPSGNTIYF. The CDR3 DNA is TGTGCCAGCTCACCCGGCGGGACTGGCCCCTCTGGAAACACCATATATTTT.

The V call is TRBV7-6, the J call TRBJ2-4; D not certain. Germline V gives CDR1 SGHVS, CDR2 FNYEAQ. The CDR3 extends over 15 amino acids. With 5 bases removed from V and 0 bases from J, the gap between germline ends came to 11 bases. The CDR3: CASSPGPVAKNIQYF. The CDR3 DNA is TGTGCCAGCAGCCCTGGACCCGTAGCCAAAAACATTCAGTACTTC.

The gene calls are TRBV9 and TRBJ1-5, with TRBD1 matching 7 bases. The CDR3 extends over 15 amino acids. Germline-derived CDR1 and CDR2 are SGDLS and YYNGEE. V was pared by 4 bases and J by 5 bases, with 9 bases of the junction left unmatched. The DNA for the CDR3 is TGTGCCAGCAGCAACGTCGAGGGGGCCTATCAGCCCCAGCATTTT. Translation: CASSNVEGAYQPQHF.

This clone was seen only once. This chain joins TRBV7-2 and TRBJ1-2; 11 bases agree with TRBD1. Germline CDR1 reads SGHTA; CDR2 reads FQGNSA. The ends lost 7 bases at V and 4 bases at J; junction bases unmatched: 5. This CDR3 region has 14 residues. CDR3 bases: TGTGCCAGCAAAGTCGGGACAGGGGGCTATGGCTACACCTTC. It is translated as CASKVGTGGYGYTF.

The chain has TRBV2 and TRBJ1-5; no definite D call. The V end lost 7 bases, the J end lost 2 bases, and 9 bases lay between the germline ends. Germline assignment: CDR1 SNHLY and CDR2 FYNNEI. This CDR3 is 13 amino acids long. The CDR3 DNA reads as TGTGCCAGCACCGTGGCTGGCAATCAGCCCCAGCATTTT. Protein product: CASTVAGNQPQHF.

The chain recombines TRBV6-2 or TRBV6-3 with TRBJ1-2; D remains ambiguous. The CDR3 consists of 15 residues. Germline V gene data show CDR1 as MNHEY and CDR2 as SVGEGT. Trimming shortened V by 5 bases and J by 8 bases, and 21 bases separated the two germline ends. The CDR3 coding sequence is TGTGCCAGCAGTGCCAGCCCCTGGGGAGGGAGCGGCTACACCTTC. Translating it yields CASSASPWGGSGYTF.